This T cell receptor beta chain was captured in a study of blood T cell repertoires in COVID-19. Study details: Sources were T cells, B-cell-depleted T cells, or PBMCs; the material itself was cDNA or gDNA.

The CDR3 totals 14 residues. V lost 3 bases to trimming and J lost 6 bases, with 14 bases between them. Per the germline V gene, CDR1 is MNHNY and CDR2 is SVGAGI (reference sequence). As processed by the authors: It was from reference gene primer amplification that nucleated cell counts were estimated. Generated by immunoSEQ multiplex PCR, the TCRdb table keeps only in-frame clones and is missing some. V, J and clone size are those of that table, while D and trimming were read from the DNA. The sample carries approximately 110,000 clones, roughly 88% recorded once. The chain has TRBV6-6 and TRBJ1-1; perhaps TRBD1 as D (5 bases). Material for sequencing was peripheral blood. The TCR was taken from a human donor in a cohort sampled during active COVID-19. DNA of the CDR3: TGTGCCAGCAGTTATGACAGTTTATGGGCTGAAGCTTTCTTT. Protein: CASSYDSLWAEAFF.